This TCR beta chain was sequenced in a study of siplizumab effects on memory and regulatory T cells. CDR3 length equals 13 residues. Between the trimmed V and J ends, which lost 1 base and 3 bases, there was a span of 3 bases. The germline V gene has CDR1 MDHEN and CDR2 SYDVKM. Repertoires were generated with immunoSEQ multiplex PCR, while TCRdb's copy carries only in-frame clones and drops some. The top ten hold just over 2.5% of the sample, which has 85,000 to 130,000 clones, more than 90% seen once. Sequencing was carried out using CD4+ T cells sorted from blood. The chain carries TRBV28 and TRBJ2-2, with D unresolved. The receptor was derived from a human donor in good health. Some clones in this sample may be carry-over from other donors' samples. The CDR3 is CASSLFHTGELFF. CDR3 bases: TGTGCCAGCAGTTTATTTCACACCGGGGAGCTGTTTTTT.